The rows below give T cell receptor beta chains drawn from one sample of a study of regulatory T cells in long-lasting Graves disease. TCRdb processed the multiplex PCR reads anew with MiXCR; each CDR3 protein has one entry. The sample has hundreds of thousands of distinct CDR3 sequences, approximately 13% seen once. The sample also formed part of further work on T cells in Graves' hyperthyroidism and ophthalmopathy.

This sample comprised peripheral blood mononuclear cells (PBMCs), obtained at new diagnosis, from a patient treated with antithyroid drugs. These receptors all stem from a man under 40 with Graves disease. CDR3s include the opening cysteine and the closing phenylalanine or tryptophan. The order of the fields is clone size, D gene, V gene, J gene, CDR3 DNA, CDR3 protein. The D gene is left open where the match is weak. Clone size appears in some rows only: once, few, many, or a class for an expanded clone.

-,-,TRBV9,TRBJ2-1,TGTGCCAGCAGCGTGACTACCTTCAATGAGCAGTTCTTC,CASSVTTFNEQFF
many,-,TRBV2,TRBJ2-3,TGTGCCAGCAGTAACAGGGTTAGCACAGATACGCAGTATTTT,CASSNRVSTDTQYF
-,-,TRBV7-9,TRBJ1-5,TGTGCCAGCAGCTTTTCTGAGGGGTCAAGCAATCAGCCCCAGCATTTT,CASSFSEGSSNQPQHF
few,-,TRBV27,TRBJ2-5,TGTGCCAGCAGTCTCTCTTTTTTCGGGGCGACCCAAGAGACCCAGTACTTC,CASSLSFFGATQETQYF
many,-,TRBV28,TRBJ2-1,TGTGCCAGCAGTTTCAGCCAGGGGTTTTTCAATGAGCAGTTCTTC,CASSFSQGFFNEQFF
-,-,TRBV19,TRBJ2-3,TGTGCCAGTAGTATCGGCCCTGTAGCGTATGATACGCAGTATTTT,CASSIGPVAYDTQYF
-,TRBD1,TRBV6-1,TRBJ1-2,TGTGCCAGCAGGGGGCGGGACAGATTCTATGGCTACACCTTC,CASRGRDRFYGYTF
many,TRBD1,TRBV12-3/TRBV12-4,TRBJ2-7,TGTGCCAGCAGTTCCATAGGGACAGGTGGGGGCCACGAGCAGTACTTC,CASSSIGTGGGHEQYF
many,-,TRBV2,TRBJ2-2,TGTGCCAGCAGTGACGTGCAAACCGGGGAGCTGTTTTTT,CASSDVQTGELFF
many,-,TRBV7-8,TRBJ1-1,TGTGCCAGCAGCTTAGCGGCAGGGGTTGTTACTGAAGCTTTCTTT,CASSLAAGVVTEAFF
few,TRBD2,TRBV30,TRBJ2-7,TGTGCCTGGAGTGTACGGGGACTACCCCCCTACGAGCAGTACTTC,CAWSVRGLPPYEQYF
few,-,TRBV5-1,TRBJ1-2,TGCGCCAGCAGCCCAGGCCCGTTGCTGGACTATGGCTACACCTTC,CASSPGPLLDYGYTF
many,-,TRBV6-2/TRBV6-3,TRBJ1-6,TGTGCCAGCAGTTTTGGACCCCTAGGAGAATCACCCCTCCACTTT,CASSFGPLGESPLHF
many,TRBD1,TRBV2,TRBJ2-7,TGTGCCAGCAAGACGGGACAGGGGACCCCCTACGAGCAGTACTTC,CASKTGQGTPYEQYF
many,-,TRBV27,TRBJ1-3,TGTGCCAGCAGTCCTTGGGGGGTTACGAACACCATATATTTT,CASSPWGVTNTIYF
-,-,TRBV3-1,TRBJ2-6,TGTGCCAGCAGCCCCGCCGTGTTAGGGGCCAACGTCCTGACTTTC,CASSPAVLGANVLTF
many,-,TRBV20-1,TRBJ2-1,TGCAGTGCCACCGTAGTAGGCGGGACCGAGAGGAATGAGCAGTTCTTC,CSATVVGGTERNEQFF
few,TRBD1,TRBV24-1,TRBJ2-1,TGTGCCACCAGTGAGACAGGGGTGTCCAATGAGCAGTTCTTC,CATSETGVSNEQFF
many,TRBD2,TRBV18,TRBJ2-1,TGTGCCAGCTCACCGCTCAGCGGGACTTTAAATGAGCAGTTCTTC,CASSPLSGTLNEQFF
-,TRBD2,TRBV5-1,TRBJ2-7,TGCGCCAGCAGCCCGGGGGGGGCAGGAGACGAGCAGTACTTC,CASSPGGAGDEQYF
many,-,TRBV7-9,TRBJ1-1,TGTGCCAGCAGCTTAAGGGAAGGGGATACTGAAGCTTTCTTT,CASSLREGDTEAFF
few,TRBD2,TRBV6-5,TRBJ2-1,TGTGCCAGCAGTTGTAGGCTAGCGGGATCCCCCCAGTTCTTC,CASSCRLAGSPQFF
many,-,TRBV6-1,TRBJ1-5,TGTGCCAGCAGTCAAATGGTAGGGGGTAGGAATCAGCCCCAGCATTTT,CASSQMVGGRNQPQHF
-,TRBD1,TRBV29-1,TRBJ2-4,TGCAGCGAGCGACAGGGAAACATTCAGTACTTC,CSERQGNIQYF
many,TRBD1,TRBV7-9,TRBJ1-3,TGTGCCAGCAGCTCTCCGACAGGGAAGGGACCCATATATTTT,CASSSPTGKGPIYF
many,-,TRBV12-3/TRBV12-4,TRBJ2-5,TGTGCCAGCAGTGACTACCGAGACCAAGAGACCCAGTACTTC,CASSDYRDQETQYF
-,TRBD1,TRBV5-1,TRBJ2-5,TGCGCCAGCAGCTCAGGGGGATACCAAGAGACCCAGTACTTC,CASSSGGYQETQYF
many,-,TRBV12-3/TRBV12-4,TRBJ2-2,TGTGCCAGCAAGGCCCTAGAGAACACCGGGGAGCTGTTTTTT,CASKALENTGELFF
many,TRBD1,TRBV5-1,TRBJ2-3,TGCGCCAGCAGCTTGGGAGACAGGGTGGATACGCAGTATTTT,CASSLGDRVDTQYF
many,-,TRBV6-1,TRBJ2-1,TGTGCCAGCAGTAGCCCGGTTCGGGACCCCGGCCCCAATGAGCAGTTCTTC,CASSSPVRDPGPNEQFF
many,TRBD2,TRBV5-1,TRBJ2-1,TGCGCCAGCAGCCTCCGACTAGCGGGAGGGCGGGATGAGCAGTTCTTC,CASSLRLAGGRDEQFF
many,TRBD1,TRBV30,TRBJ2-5,TGTGCCGCGGATGATGACAGGGCTCAAGAGACCCAGTACTTC,CAADDDRAQETQYF
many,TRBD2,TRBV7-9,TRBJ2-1,TGTGCCAGCAGCTTACAGGGACTAGACAATGAGCAGTTCTTC,CASSLQGLDNEQFF
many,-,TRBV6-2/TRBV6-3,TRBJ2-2,TGTGCCAGCAGTTTCCAAGGGAAGGACACCGGGGAGCTGTTTTTT,CASSFQGKDTGELFF
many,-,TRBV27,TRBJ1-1,TGTGCCAGCAGTTTGATTTTCGGGGCGGGAAACACTGAAGCTTTCTTT,CASSLIFGAGNTEAFF
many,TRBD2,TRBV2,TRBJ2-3,TGTGCCAGCAGTGTATTGACTAGCGGGAGAAATGGGAAAGATACGCAGTATTTT,CASSVLTSGRNGKDTQYF
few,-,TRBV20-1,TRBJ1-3,TGCAGTGCTAGAGATGAGACTTATGGAAACACCATATATTTT,CSARDETYGNTIYF
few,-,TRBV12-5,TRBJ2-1,TGTGCTAGTGGTCTGGGGAAGGGCCATGAGCAGTTCTTC,CASGLGKGHEQFF
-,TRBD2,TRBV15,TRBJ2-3,TGTGCCACCGCTAGCGGGAGAGGGGGCACAGATACGCAGTATTTT,CATASGRGGTDTQYF
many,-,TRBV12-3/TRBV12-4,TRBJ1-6,TGTGCCAGCAGCAACCACGCGGGGGTTAATTCACCCCTCCACTTT,CASSNHAGVNSPLHF
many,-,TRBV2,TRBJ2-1,TGTGCCAGCAGTCCCTCCGATATTTACAATGAGCAGTTCTTC,CASSPSDIYNEQFF
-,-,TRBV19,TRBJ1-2,TGTGCCAGTAGTCCCCGAGGGATCAACTATGGCTACACCTTC,CASSPRGINYGYTF
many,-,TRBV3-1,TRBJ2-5,TGTGCCAGCAGCCAACGTCCCCAAGGGGCCCAGTACTTC,CASSQRPQGAQYF
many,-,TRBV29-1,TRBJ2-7,TGCAGCGTTGAAACAGACGGCTACGAGCAGTACTTC,CSVETDGYEQYF
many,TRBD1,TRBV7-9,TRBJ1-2,TGTGCCAGCAGCCGAGGACAGGGGGATAGCTATGGCTACACCTTC,CASSRGQGDSYGYTF
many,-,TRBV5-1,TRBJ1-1,TGCGCCAGCAGCGAGGAACCTCCGATGACTTACACTGAAGCTTTCTTT,CASSEEPPMTYTEAFF
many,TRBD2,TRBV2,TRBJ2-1,TGTGCCAGCAGTGAACGGGGGGACAATGAGCAGTTCTTC,CASSERGDNEQFF
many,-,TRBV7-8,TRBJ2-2,TGTGCCAGCACCGAGGAAAGAGCGAACACCGGGGAGCTGTTTTTT,CASTEERANTGELFF
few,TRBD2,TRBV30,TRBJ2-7,TGTGCCTGGAATGGGGAAGCGGGAGGAGCCTACGAGCAGTACTTC,CAWNGEAGGAYEQYF
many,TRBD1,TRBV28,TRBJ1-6,TGTGCCAGCAGTTTACTCCGGGACAGGGGCGACTCGAGGGCACCCCTCCACTTT,CASSLLRDRGDSRAPLHF
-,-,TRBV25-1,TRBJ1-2,TGTGCCAGCAGTGTAACGGAGAACTATGGCTACACCTTC,CASSVTENYGYTF
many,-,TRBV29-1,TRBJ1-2,TGCAGCGTTGGTGGCAGCACTAACTATGGCTACACCTTC,CSVGGSTNYGYTF
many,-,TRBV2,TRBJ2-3,TGTGCCAGCAGTGAGCGCGGAGGACCGGCAGGAAGGCAGTATTTT,CASSERGGPAGRQYF